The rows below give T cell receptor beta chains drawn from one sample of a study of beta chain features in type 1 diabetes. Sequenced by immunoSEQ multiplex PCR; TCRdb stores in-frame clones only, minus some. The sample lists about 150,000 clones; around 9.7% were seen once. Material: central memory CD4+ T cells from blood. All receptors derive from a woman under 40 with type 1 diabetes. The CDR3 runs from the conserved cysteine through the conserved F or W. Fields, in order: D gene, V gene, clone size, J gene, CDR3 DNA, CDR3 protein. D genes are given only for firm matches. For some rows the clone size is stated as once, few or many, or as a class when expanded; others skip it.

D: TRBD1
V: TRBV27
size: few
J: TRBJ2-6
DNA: TGTGCCAGCAGTTGGGAATCCGGGACAGGGGCACTCTCTGGGGCCAACGTCCTGACTTTC
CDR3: CASSWESGTGALSGANVLTF

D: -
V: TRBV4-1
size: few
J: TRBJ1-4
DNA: TGCGCCAGCAGCGCACAGGGATCCGGAGAAAAACTGTTTTTT
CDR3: CASSAQGSGEKLFF

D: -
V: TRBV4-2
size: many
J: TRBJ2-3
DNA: TGTGCCAGCAGCCAAGCGGGGAGCGGCACAGATACGCAGTATTTT
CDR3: CASSQAGSGTDTQYF

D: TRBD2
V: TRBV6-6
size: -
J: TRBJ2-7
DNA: TGTGCCAGCAGTTCTATTACTAGCGGATACGAGCAGTACTTC
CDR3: CASSSITSGYEQYF

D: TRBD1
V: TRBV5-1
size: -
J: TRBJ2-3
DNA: TGCGCCAGCAGCCTAGGGACAGGGGGCACAGATACGCAGTATTTT
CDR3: CASSLGTGGTDTQYF

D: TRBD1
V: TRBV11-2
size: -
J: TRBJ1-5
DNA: TGTGCCAGCAGCCCAGGGACAGGGGACGAGCCCCAGCATTTT
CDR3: CASSPGTGDEPQHF

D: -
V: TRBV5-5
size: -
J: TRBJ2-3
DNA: TGTGCCAGCAGCTTGACCACGAGGACAGATACGCAGTATTTT
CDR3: CASSLTTRTDTQYF

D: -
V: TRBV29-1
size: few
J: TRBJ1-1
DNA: TGCAGCGTTGACTACGGGGTAGATGAAGCTTTCTTT
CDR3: CSVDYGVDEAFF

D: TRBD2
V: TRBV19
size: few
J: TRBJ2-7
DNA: TGTGCCAGTAGTATCTCGTTAGCGGGAGACAGATACGAGCAGTACTTC
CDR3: CASSISLAGDRYEQYF

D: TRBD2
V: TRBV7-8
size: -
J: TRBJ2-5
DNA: TGTGCCAGCAGCTTAGGGACTAGCGCCGAGACCCAGTACTTC
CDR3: CASSLGTSAETQYF

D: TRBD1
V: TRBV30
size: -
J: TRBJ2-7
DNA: TGTGCCTGGAGTAGTCTCGGGGGGACAGGGCTCGCGGCGTCGTACTTC
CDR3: CAWSSLGGTGLAASYF

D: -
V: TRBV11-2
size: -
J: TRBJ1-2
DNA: TGTGCCAGCAGCGTAAAGGGGGGGATTGGCTACACCTTC
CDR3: CASSVKGGIGYTF

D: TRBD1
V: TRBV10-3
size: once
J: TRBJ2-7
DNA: TGTGCCACCCGGATACGGGACAGCTCCTACGAGCAGTACTTC
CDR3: CATRIRDSSYEQYF

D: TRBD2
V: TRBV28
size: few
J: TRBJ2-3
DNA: TGTGCCAGCGGGGGGGGTGGCACAGATACGCAGTATTTT
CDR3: CASGGGGTDTQYF

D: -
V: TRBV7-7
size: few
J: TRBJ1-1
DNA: TGTGCTAGCAGCTTAGGTCTCCACACTGAAGCTTTCTTT
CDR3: CASSLGLHTEAFF

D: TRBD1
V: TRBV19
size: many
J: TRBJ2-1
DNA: TGTGCCAGTAGTTTCGGACAGGGGAAGAATGAGCAGTTCTTC
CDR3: CASSFGQGKNEQFF

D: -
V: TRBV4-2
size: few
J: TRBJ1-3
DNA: TGTGCCAGCAGCCAGGACAATGGAAACACCATATATTTT
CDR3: CASSQDNGNTIYF

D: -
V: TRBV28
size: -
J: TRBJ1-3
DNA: TGTGCCAGCAGTTTTGAGAGCTCTGGAAACACCATATATTTT
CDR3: CASSFESSGNTIYF

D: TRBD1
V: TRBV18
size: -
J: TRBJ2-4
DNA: TGTGCCAGCTCACGAATGGGACAGGGGAAAAACATTCAGTACTTC
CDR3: CASSRMGQGKNIQYF

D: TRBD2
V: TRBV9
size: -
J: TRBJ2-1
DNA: TGTGCCAGCAGCGTTAGCGGGAGCTCCTACAATGAGCAGTTCTTC
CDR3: CASSVSGSSYNEQFF

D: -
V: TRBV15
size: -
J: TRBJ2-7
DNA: TGTGCCACCAGCGTCCAGGGGTCCAAGTACTTC
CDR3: CATSVQGSKYF

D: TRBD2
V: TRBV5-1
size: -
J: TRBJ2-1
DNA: TGCGCCAGCAGCACAACTAGCGGGAGGGCTTCCAATGAGCAGTTCTTC
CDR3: CASSTTSGRASNEQFF

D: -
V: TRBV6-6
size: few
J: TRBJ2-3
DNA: TGTGCCAGCAGATTTCGCCCCGCACTCACAGATACGCAGTATTTT
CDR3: CASRFRPALTDTQYF

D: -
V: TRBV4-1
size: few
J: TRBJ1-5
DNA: TGCGCCAGCAGCCAAGTCCAAGTACAGGATAGCAATCAGCCCCAGCATTTT
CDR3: CASSQVQVQDSNQPQHF

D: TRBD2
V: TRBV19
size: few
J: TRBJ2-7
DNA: TGTGCCAGTAGCCCGGGACTAGCGGCGGACGAGCAGTACTTC
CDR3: CASSPGLAADEQYF

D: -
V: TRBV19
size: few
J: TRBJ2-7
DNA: TGTGCCAGTAGTGGAAAACAGGCCGGCCACGAGCAGTACTTC
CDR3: CASSGKQAGHEQYF

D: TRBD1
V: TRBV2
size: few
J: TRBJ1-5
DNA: TGTGCCAGCAGTCCCGGACAGGGAAATCAGCCCCAGCATTTT
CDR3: CASSPGQGNQPQHF

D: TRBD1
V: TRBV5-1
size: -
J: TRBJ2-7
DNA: TGCGCCAGCAGCTTGGGTGGACAGGGTACCCACGAGCAGTACTTC
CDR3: CASSLGGQGTHEQYF